This is a list of T cell receptor beta chains from one sample in a study of T cells after yellow fever vaccination. In TCRdb, the 5' RACE reads were re-called with MiXCR into one record per CDR3 protein. Found here are a few hundred thousand distinct CDR3 sequences, about 7% of them singletons; the top ten hold 0.85%. The specimen comprised CD4+ T cells sorted from PBMCs, sampled 15 days after the yellow fever booster vaccination. All receptors derive from a young man who received the YFV17D yellow fever vaccine. CDR3s leave out the opening cysteine and the closing phenylalanine or tryptophan. The order of the fields is V gene, J gene, CDR3 protein.

TRBV5-1	TRBJ2-2	ASRARGIAGELF
TRBV11-2	TRBJ2-1	ASSLGAGQF
TRBV3-1	TRBJ2-2	ASSQLAGELF
TRBV5-1	TRBJ2-5	ASSLEGTSWLRETQY
TRBV20-1	TRBJ2-5	SALGGQGETQY
TRBV6-6	TRBJ1-3	ASTRVGLYTIY
TRBV29-1	TRBJ2-3	SVSQPNTQY
TRBV5-1	TRBJ2-2	ASSRGTSGTGELF
TRBV19	TRBJ2-7	ATWDRDGEQY
TRBV28	TRBJ2-2	ASKRVGFINTGELF
TRBV5-4	TRBJ2-3	ASSLIGGTQY
TRBV7-2	TRBJ2-2	ASRALGTSGSAGELF
TRBV20-1	TRBJ2-4	SAPWDIQY
TRBV6-5	TRBJ1-1	ASSYDGGGNTEAF
TRBV20-1	TRBJ2-1	SAGPWENEQF
TRBV20-1	TRBJ1-6	SAYDGQGQSPLH
TRBV6-2/TRBV6-3	TRBJ2-1	ASDTSGSISEQF
TRBV27	TRBJ2-1	ASSPMGGGEF
TRBV10-1	TRBJ2-5	ASSPARSQETQY
TRBV20-1	TRBJ2-3	SASPQASGRTDTQY
TRBV7-2	TRBJ2-2	ASSLSRNRVSGELF
TRBV29-1	TRBJ2-7	SVGLAGNEQY
TRBV5-6	TRBJ2-1	ASRWTGGGNEQF
TRBV9	TRBJ2-7	ASSAEGQPGYEQY
TRBV9	TRBJ2-1	ASSVLGSEYNEQF
TRBV27	TRBJ2-4	ASRGVAKNIQY
TRBV7-2	TRBJ2-7	ASSLSGSHSYEQY
TRBV5-1	TRBJ2-7	ASSLWGSRGEQY
TRBV5-1	TRBJ1-4	ASSTSGQPYEKLF
TRBV12-3/TRBV12-4	TRBJ2-3	ASTLGLAGDTQY
TRBV12-3/TRBV12-4	TRBJ1-6	ASSVRRRVEGTTPLH
TRBV6-2/TRBV6-3	TRBJ2-1	ASSYGGGGGHNEQF
TRBV5-1	TRBJ1-2	ASSSAGYYGYT
TRBV29-1	TRBJ2-7	SVASGSGYEQY
TRBV19	TRBJ2-1	ASATFNEQF
TRBV20-1	TRBJ1-4	SADRTGQIL
TRBV20-1	TRBJ1-4	SAMGGREKLF
TRBV10-3	TRBJ2-2	AIGIGGTGELF
TRBV11-2	TRBJ2-7	ASRFAGQGRYEQY
TRBV23-1	TRBJ2-3	ASSQLGTMDTQY
TRBV12-3/TRBV12-4	TRBJ2-1	ASSLKGANNEQF
TRBV7-2	TRBJ1-2	ASSTDTYGYT
TRBV14	TRBJ2-7	ASSHGGQY
TRBV5-1	TRBJ2-3	ASESRRGPDTQY
TRBV5-1	TRBJ2-2	ASMSGGTGELF
TRBV5-6	TRBJ2-5	ASSSGATEGTQY
TRBV5-1	TRBJ2-1	ASSMDVGSYNEQF
TRBV18	TRBJ1-3	ASSPPGREGNTIY
TRBV20-1	TRBJ1-5	SAPPGTGGFQPQH
TRBV11-2	TRBJ2-1	ASSRDRSYNEQF
TRBV12-3/TRBV12-4	TRBJ1-1	ASRGQGMNTEAF
TRBV5-1	TRBJ2-1	ASSFTGSGNEQF
TRBV5-1	TRBJ1-2	ASSLNGPDGYT
TRBV5-1	TRBJ2-7	ASSLGRLADTYEQY
TRBV6-5	TRBJ2-1	ASSYSSGLGGGEQF